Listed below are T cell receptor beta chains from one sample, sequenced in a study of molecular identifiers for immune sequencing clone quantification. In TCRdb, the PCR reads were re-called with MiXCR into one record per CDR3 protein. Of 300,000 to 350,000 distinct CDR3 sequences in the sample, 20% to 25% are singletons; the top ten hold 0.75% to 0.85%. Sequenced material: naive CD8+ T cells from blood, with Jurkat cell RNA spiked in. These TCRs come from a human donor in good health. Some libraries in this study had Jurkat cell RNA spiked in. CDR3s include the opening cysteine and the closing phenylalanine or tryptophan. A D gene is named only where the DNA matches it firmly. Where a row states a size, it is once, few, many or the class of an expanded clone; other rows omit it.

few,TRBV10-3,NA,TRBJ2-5,CAISPQGQETQYF
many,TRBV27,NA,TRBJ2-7,CASRTPGDYEQYF
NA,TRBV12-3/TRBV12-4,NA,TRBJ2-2,CASSLAVSPGELFF
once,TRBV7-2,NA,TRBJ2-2,CASRRIEDGGTGELFF
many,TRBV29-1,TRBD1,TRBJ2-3,CSVEDDGTGLDTQYF
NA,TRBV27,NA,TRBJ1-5,CASSLTGGGGNQPQHF
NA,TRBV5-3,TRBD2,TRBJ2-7,CVSSLGLASYEQYF
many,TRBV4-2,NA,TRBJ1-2,CASSQDRGLRSYGYTF
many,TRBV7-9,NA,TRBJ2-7,CASSFGGTGEQYF
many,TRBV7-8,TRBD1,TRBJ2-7,CASSLLGRGWEQYF
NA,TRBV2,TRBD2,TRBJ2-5,CACSAWLAGVETQYF